Listed below are T cell receptor beta chains from one sample, sequenced in a study of T-cell reconstitution after alpha-beta-depleted transplantation in children. TCRdb reprocessed the PCR reads via MiXCR and lists one record per CDR3 protein. Among more than 400,000 distinct CDR3 sequences listed, approximately 10% were seen once. The sample here was PBMCs, mostly from graft donor cells, taken 180 days after TCRalphabeta/CD19-depleted stem cell transplant. These receptors were obtained from a female patient between 2 and 10 years old who had a stem cell transplant for aplastic anemia, so the T cells may come from the graft donor. The CDR3 runs from the conserved cysteine through the conserved F or W. A D gene is named only where the DNA matches it firmly. Clone size is stated in some rows and not others, as once, few, many or a class when expanded.

V gene	D gene	J gene	CDR3 length	clone size	CDR3 protein	CDR3 DNA
TRBV7-2	-	TRBJ2-7	13	many	CASSEGVGYEQYF	TGTGCCAGCAGCGAAGGGGTAGGATACGAGCAGTACTTC
TRBV7-2	-	TRBJ2-3	15	many	CASSLDKVPTDTQYF	TGTGCCAGCAGCTTAGACAAGGTCCCCACAGATACGCAGTATTTT
TRBV28	-	TRBJ2-7	13	many	CASTPAPLYEQYF	TGTGCCAGCACCCCCGCTCCCCTCTACGAGCAGTACTTC
TRBV6-1	-	TRBJ2-4	13	many	CASSEGRADIQYF	TGTGCCAGCAGTGAAGGCAGGGCAGACATTCAGTACTTC
TRBV30	-	TRBJ2-2	14	-	CAWSAKGWNGELFF	TGTGCCTGGAGTGCTAAGGGGTGGAACGGGGAGCTGTTTTTT
TRBV15	TRBD2	TRBJ2-1	15	few	CAAGWSGSSYNEQFF	TGTGCCGCCGGCTGGAGCGGGAGCTCCTACAATGAGCAGTTCTTC
TRBV6-5	-	TRBJ1-2	12	-	CASSELGYGYTF	TGTGCCAGCAGTGAGCTTGGCTATGGCTACACCTTC
TRBV20-1	TRBD2	TRBJ2-5	15	-	CSAREAGVGQETQYF	TGCAGTGCTAGAGAGGCGGGAGTCGGGCAAGAGACCCAGTACTTC
TRBV11-2	TRBD2	TRBJ2-1	16	many	CASSSRLAGGSNEQFF	TGTGCCAGCAGCTCTAGACTAGCGGGAGGGTCCAATGAGCAGTTCTTC
TRBV20-1	TRBD1	TRBJ2-7	19	-	CSARASIWGQGVLLDEQYF	TGCAGTGCTAGAGCCTCAATCTGGGGGCAGGGGGTGTTGCTGGACGAGCAGTACTTC
TRBV20-1	-	TRBJ2-7	13	few	CSAEGDSSYEQYF	TGCAGTGCAGAAGGAGACTCATCCTACGAGCAGTACTTC
TRBV4-3	TRBD1	TRBJ2-5	15	few	CASSQNGQGGSTQYF	TGCGCCAGCAGCCAAAACGGACAGGGAGGATCGACCCAGTACTTC
TRBV5-1	TRBD2	TRBJ2-3	15	many	CASWLTSASTDTQYF	TGCGCCAGCTGGCTGACTAGCGCTAGCACAGATACGCAGTATTTT
TRBV7-2	TRBD1	TRBJ1-2	16	few	CASSSGTGLGNYGYTF	TGTGCCAGCAGCTCCGGGACAGGGTTGGGAAACTATGGCTACACCTTC
TRBV24-1	TRBD2	TRBJ2-3	17	-	CATSRPSGALATDTQYF	TGTGCCACCAGTCGGCCTAGCGGAGCCCTTGCGACAGATACGCAGTATTTT
TRBV2	-	TRBJ2-7	14	few	CASIEGKYSYEQYF	TGTGCCAGCATAGAGGGTAAATACTCCTACGAGCAGTACTTC
TRBV6-2/TRBV6-3	TRBD1	TRBJ2-6	18	few	CASSYSTGAFSGANVLTF	TGTGCCAGCAGTTACTCGACAGGGGCTTTCTCTGGGGCCAACGTCCTGACTTTC
TRBV12-3/TRBV12-4	TRBD2	TRBJ2-1	12	few	CASNGGEYEQFF	TGTGCCAGCAATGGGGGGGAGTATGAGCAGTTCTTC
TRBV6-1	TRBD2	TRBJ2-3	16	few	CASSTRDYRSTDTQYF	TGTGCCAGCAGTACCCGGGACTACCGAAGCACAGATACGCAGTATTTT
TRBV9	-	TRBJ2-6	21	-	CASSVGRASGGISSGANVLTF	TGTGCCAGCAGCGTAGGAAGGGCGAGTGGGGGGATCAGCTCTGGGGCCAACGTCCTGACTTTC
TRBV28	-	TRBJ2-7	12	-	CARSPGSHEQYF	TGTGCCAGGAGCCCCGGGTCCCACGAGCAGTACTTC
TRBV5-1	TRBD1	TRBJ2-5	15	many	CASSLLGTGEETQYF	TGCGCCAGCAGCTTGCTGGGGACAGGGGAAGAGACCCAGTACTTC
TRBV11-2	TRBD1	TRBJ1-6	14	-	CASSRRQGESPLHF	TGTGCCAGCAGCCGTCGACAGGGCGAGTCACCCCTCCACTTT
TRBV7-9	TRBD1	TRBJ2-3	16	few	CASSPPDREMRDTQYF	TGTGCCAGCAGCCCCCCGGACAGGGAGATGAGAGATACGCAGTATTTT
TRBV6-5	TRBD2	TRBJ2-3	16	-	CASSYLAGAGTDTQYF	TGTGCCAGCAGTTACCTAGCGGGAGCGGGCACAGATACGCAGTATTTT